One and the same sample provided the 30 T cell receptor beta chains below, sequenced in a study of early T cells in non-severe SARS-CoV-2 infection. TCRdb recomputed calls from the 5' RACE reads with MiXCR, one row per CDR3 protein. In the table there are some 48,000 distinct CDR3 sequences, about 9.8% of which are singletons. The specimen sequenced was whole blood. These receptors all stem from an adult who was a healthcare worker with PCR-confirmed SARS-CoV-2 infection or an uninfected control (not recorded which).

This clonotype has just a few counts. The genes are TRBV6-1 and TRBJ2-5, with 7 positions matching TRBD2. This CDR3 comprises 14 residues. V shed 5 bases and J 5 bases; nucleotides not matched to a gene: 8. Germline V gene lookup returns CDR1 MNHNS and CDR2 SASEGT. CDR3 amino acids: CASSRTSDGETQYF. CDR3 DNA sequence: TGTGCCAGCAGTCGGACTAGTGATGGGGAGACCCAGTACTTC.

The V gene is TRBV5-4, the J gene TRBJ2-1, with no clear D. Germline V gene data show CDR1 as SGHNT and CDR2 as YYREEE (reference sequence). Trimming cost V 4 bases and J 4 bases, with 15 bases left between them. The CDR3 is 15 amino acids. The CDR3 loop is CASSPTLGEYNEQFF. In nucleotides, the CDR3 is TGTGCCAGCAGCCCCACGCTCGGAGAGTACAATGAGCAGTTCTTC.

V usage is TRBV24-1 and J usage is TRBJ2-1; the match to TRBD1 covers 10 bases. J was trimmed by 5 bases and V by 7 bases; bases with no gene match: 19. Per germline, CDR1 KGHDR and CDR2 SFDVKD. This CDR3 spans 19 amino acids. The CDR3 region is CATRMTGTGVNPLDNEQFF. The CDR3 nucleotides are TGTGCCACCAGAATGACCGGGACAGGGGTAAATCCGCTCGACAATGAGCAGTTCTTC.

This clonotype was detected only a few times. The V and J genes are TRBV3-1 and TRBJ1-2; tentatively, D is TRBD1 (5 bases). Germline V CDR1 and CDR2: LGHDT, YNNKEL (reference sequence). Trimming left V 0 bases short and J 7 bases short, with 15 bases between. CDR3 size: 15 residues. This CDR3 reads CASSQDQGGRVGYTF. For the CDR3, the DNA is TGTGCCAGCAGCCAAGACCAGGGAGGCCGAGTTGGCTACACCTTC.

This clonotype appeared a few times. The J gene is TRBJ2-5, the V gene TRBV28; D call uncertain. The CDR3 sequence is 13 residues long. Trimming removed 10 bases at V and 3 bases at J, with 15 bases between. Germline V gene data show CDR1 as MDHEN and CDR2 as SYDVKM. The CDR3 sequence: CATSSAHKETQYF. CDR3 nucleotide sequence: TGTGCCACCTCGTCGGCGCACAAAGAGACCCAGTACTTC.

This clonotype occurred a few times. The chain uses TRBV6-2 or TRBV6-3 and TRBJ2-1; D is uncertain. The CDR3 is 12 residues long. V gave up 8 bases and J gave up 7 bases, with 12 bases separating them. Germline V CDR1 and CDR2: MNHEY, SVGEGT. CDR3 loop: CASSRGDNEQFF. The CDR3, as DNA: TGTGCCAGCTCTCGAGGCGATAATGAGCAGTTCTTC.

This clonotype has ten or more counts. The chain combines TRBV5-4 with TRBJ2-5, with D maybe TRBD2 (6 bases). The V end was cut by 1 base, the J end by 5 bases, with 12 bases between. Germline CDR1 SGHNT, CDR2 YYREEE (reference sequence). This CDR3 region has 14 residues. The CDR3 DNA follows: TGTGCCAGCAGCTTGTCGGGGGAGCTGGAGACCCAGTACTTC. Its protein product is CASSLSGELETQYF.

The CDR3 DNA reads as TGCAGCCCCGATGGTGGGACAGCCAACACTGAAGCTTTCTTT. Amino acids: CSPDGGTANTEAFF. V and J are TRBV29-1 and TRBJ1-1; 7 bases are a match to TRBD1. The J segment lost 2 bases and the V segment lost 8 bases, leaving 11 bases of the junction unmatched. Germline V gives CDR1 SQVTM, CDR2 ANQGSEA. The CDR3 runs 14 residues.

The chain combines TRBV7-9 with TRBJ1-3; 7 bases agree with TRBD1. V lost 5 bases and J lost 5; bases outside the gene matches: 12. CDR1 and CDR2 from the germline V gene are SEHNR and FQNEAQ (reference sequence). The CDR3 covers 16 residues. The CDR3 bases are TGTGCCAGCAGCCGACATCCCGGGACAGTAAGAAACACCATATATTTT. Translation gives CASSRHPGTVRNTIYF. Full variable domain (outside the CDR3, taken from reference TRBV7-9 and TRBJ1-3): DTGVSQNPRHKITKRGQNVTFRCDPISEHNRLYWYRQTLGQGPEFLTYFQNEAQLEKSRLLSDRFSAERPKGSFSTLEIQRTEQGDSAMYLCASSRHPGTVRNTIYFGEGSWLTVV.

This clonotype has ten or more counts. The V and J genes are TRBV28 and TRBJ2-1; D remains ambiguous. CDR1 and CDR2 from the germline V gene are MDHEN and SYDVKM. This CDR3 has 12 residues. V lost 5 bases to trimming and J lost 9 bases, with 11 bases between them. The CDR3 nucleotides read TGTGCCAGCAGTATACAGCCTGCTGAGCAGTTCTTC. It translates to CASSIQPAEQFF.

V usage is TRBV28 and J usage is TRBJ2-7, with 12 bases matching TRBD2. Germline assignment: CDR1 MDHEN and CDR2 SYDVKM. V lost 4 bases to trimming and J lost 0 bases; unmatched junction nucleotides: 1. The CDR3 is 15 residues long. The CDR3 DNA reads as TGTGCCAGCAGTTCGACTAGCGGGAGCTCCTACGAGCAGTACTTC. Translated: CASSSTSGSSYEQYF.

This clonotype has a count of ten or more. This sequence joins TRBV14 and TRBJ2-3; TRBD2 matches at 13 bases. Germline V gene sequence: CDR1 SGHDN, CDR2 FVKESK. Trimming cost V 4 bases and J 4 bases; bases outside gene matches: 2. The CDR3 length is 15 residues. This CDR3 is CASSLGLAGADTQYF. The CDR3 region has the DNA TGTGCCAGCAGCCTAGGACTAGCGGGAGCAGATACGCAGTATTTT.

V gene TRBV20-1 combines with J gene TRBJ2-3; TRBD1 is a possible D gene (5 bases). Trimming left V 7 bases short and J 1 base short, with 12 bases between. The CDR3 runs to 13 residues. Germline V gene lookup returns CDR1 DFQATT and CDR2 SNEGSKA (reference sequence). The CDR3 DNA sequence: TGCAGTGGACAGACCGGTGGCACAGATACGCAGTATTTT. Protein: CSGQTGGTDTQYF.

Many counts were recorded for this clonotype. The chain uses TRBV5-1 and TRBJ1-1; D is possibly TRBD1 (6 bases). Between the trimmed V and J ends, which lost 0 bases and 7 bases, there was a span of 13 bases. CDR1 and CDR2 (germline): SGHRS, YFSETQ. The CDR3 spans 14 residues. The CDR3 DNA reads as TGCGCCAGCAGCTTGGCCCCGGACAGAGATGAAGCTTTCTTT. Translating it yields CASSLAPDRDEAFF.

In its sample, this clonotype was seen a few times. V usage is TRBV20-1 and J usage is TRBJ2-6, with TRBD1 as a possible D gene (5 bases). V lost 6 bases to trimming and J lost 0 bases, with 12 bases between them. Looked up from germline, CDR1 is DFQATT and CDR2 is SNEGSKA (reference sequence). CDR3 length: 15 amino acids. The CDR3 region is CSAPDRYSGANVLTF. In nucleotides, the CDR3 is TGCAGTGCCCCCGACAGATACTCTGGGGCCAACGTCCTGACTTTC.

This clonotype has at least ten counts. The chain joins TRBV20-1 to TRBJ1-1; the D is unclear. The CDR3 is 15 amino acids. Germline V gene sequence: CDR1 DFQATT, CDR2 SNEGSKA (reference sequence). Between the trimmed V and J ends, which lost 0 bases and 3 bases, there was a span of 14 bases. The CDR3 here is CSAREYLALDTEAFF. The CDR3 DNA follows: TGCAGTGCTAGAGAGTATCTTGCGCTGGACACTGAAGCTTTCTTT.

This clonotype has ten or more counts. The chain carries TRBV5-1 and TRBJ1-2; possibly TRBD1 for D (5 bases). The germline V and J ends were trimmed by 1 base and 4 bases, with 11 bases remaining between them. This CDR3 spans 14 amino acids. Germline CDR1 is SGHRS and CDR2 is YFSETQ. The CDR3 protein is CASSLLDRSYGYTF. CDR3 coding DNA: TGCGCCAGCAGCTTGTTAGACAGAAGCTATGGCTACACCTTC. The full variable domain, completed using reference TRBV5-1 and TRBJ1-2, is KAGVTQTPRYLIKTRGQQVTLSCSPISGHRSVSWYQQTPGQGLQFLFEYFSETQRNKGNFPGRFSGRQFSNSRSEMNVSTLELGDSALYLCASSLLDRSYGYTFGSGTRLTVV.

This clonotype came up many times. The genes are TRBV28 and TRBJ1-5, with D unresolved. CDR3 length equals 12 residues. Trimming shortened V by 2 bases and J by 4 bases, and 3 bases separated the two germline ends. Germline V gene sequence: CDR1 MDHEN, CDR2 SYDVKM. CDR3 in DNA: TGTGCCAGCAGTTTACTGAATCAGCCCCAGCATTTT. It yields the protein CASSLLNQPQHF.

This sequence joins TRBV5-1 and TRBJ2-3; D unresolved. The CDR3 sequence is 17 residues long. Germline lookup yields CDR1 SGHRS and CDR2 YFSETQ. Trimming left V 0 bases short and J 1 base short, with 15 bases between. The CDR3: CASSLALSPAGTDTQYF. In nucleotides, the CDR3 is TGCGCCAGCAGCTTGGCTTTGTCCCCCGCGGGCACAGATACGCAGTATTTT.

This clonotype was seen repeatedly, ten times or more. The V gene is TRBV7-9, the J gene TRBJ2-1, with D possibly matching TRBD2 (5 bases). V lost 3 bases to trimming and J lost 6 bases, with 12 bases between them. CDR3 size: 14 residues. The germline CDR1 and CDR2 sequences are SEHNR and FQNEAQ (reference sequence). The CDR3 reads CASSLRLAGNEQFF. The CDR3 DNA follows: TGTGCCAGCAGCTTGAGGCTAGCTGGCAATGAGCAGTTCTTC. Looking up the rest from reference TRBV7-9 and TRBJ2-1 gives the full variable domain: DTGVSQNPRHKITKRGQNVTFRCDPISEHNRLYWYRQTLGQGPEFLTYFQNEAQLEKSRLLSDRFSAERPKGSFSTLEIQRTEQGDSAMYLCASSLRLAGNEQFFGPGTRLTVL.

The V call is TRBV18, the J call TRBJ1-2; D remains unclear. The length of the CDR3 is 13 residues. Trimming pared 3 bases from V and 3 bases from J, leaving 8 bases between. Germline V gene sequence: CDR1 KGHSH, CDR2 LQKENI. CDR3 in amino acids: CASSPRAYYGYTF. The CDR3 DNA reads TGTGCCAGCTCACCCCGGGCCTACTATGGCTACACCTTC.

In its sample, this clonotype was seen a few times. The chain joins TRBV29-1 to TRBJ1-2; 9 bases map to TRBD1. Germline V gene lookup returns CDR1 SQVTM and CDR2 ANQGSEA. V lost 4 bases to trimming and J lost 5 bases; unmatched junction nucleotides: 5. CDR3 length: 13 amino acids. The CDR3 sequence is CSVVSDRGYGYTF. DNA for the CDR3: TGCAGCGTTGTTAGTGACAGGGGGTATGGCTACACCTTC.

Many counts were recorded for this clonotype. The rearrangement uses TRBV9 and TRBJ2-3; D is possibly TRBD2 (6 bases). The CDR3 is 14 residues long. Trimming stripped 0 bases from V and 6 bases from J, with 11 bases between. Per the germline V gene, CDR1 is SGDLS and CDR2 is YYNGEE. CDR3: CASSVEAGRDTQYF. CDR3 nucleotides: TGTGCCAGCAGCGTAGAGGCGGGGAGGGATACGCAGTATTTT.

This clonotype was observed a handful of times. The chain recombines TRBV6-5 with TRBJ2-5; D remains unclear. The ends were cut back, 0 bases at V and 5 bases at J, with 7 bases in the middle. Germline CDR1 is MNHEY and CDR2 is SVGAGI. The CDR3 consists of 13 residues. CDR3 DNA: TGTGCCAGCAGTTACTCTCGTTGGGAGACCCAGTACTTC. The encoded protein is CASSYSRWETQYF.

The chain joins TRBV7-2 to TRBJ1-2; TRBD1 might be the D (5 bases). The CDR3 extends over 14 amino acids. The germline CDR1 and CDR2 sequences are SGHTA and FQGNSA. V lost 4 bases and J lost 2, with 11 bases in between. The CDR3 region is CASSSQRQNYGYTF. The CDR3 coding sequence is TGTGCCAGCAGCTCGCAGAGACAGAACTATGGCTACACCTTC.

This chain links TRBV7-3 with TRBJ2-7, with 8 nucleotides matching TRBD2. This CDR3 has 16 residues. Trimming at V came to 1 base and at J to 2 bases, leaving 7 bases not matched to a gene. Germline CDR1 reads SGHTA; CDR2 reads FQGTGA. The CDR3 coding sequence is TGTGCCAGCAGCTTAAATCGGGTAGCGGGAACCTACGAGCAGTACTTC. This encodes CASSLNRVAGTYEQYF.

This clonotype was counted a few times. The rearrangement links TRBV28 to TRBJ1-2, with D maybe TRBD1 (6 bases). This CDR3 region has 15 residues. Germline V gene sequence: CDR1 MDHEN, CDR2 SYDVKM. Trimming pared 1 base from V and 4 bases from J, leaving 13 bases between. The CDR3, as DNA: TGTGCCAGCAGTTTATCTGGGGGGCTCGCCTATGGCTACACCTTC. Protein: CASSLSGGLAYGYTF.

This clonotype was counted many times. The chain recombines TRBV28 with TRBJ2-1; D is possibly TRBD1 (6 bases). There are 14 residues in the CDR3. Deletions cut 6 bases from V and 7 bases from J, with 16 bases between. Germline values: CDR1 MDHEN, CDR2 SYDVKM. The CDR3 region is CASSGLTGLNEQFF. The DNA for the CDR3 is TGTGCCAGCAGCGGGTTGACAGGCCTTAATGAGCAGTTCTTC.

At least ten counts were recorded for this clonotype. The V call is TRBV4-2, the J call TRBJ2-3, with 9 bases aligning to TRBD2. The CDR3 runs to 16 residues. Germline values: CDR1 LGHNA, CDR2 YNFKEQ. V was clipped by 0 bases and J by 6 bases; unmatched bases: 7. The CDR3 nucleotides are TGTGCCAGCAGCCAAGAGGCTAGCGGGATAGGGGATACGCAGTATTTT. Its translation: CASSQEASGIGDTQYF.

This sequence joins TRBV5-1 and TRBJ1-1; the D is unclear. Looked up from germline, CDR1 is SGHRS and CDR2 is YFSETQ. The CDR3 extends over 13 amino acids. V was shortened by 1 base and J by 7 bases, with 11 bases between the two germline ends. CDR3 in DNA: TGCGCCAGCAGCTTGATAACCGGGGATGAAGCTTTCTTT. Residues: CASSLITGDEAFF.